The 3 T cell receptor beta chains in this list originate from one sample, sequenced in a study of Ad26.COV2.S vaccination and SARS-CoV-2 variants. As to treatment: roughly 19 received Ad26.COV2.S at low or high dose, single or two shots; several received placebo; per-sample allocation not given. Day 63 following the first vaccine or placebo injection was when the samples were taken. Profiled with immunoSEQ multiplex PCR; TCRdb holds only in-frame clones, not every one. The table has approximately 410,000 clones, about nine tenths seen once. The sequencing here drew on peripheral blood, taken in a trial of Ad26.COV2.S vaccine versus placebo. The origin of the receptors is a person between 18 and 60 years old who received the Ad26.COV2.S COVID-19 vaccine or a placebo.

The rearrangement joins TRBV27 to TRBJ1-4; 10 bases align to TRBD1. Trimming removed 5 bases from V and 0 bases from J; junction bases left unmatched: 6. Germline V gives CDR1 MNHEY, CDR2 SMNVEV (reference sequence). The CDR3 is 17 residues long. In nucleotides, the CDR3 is TGTGCCAGCAGTCCCCGGGACAGGGGTACAACTAATGAAAAACTGTTTTTT. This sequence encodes CASSPRDRGTTNEKLFF. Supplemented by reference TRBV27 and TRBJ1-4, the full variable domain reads EAQVTQNPRYLITVTGKKLTVTCSQNMNHEYMSWYRQDPGLGLRQIYYSMNVEVTDKGDVPEGYKVSRKEKRNFPLILESPSPNQTSLYFCASSPRDRGTTNEKLFFGSGTQLSVL.

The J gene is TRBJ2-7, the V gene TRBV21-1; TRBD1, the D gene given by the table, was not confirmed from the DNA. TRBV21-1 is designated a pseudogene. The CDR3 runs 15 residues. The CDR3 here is CASSPAQAISYEQYF. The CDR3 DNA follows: TGTGCCAGCTCCCCGGCACAGGCAATCTCCTACGAGCAGTACTTC.

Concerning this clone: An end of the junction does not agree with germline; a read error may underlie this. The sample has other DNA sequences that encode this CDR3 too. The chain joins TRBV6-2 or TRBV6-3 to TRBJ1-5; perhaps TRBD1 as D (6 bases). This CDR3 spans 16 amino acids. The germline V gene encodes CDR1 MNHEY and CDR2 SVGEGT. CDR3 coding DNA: TGTGCCAGCAGTCACTCTAAATACAGGGATCAGCAGCCCCAGCATTTT. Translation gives CASSHSKYRDQQPQHF.